The next 31 T cell receptor beta chains were all read from a single sample in a study of CD8 T cells in Susac syndrome. With random hexamers, roughly 0.5 to 1 ug RNA was reverse transcribed. One entry per CDR3 protein, called by TCRdb with MiXCR from the immunoSEQ multiplex PCR reads. The sample records around 200,000 distinct CDR3 sequences, around 94% being singletons. Sequences were obtained from CD4+ T cells from PBMCs. The receptors here all came from a human donor with Susac syndrome.

The chain uses TRBV12-3 or TRBV12-4 and TRBJ2-1; D unclear. V shed 8 bases and J shed 0 bases, with 17 bases lying between them. The CDR3 totals 16 residues. CDR3 in amino acids: CASDDAILSSYNEQFF. As DNA, the CDR3 is TGTGCCAGCGACGACGCAATCCTGAGCTCCTACAATGAGCAGTTCTTC.

V is TRBV20-1 and J is TRBJ2-1; 9 nucleotides agree with TRBD2. V gave up 0 bases and J gave up 7 bases; unmatched junction bases: 7. The CDR3 covers 15 residues. Looked up from germline, CDR1 is DFQATT and CDR2 is SNEGSKA (reference sequence). CDR3 coding DNA: TGCAGTGCTAGAGACGGCGCGGGAGGGCCGAATGAGCAGTTCTTC. The encoded protein is CSARDGAGGPNEQFF.

The V gene is TRBV11-1, the J gene TRBJ1-1; tentatively, D is TRBD1 (6 bases). The CDR3 has 14 amino acids. From germline, CDR1 is SGHAT and CDR2 FQDESV (reference sequence). V was clipped by 3 bases and J by 3 bases, with 11 bases between them. DNA for the CDR3: TGTGCCAGCAGCTTCGGGGGCGCGGACACTGAAGCTTTCTTT. Amino acids: CASSFGGADTEAFF. Filled out from reference TRBV11-1 and TRBJ1-1, the complete variable domain reads EAEVAQSPRYKITEKSQAVAFWCDPISGHATLYWYRQILGQGPELLVQFQDESVVDDSQLPKDRFSAERLKGVDSTLKIQPAELGDSAMYLCASSFGGADTEAFFGQGTRLTVV.

This chain links TRBV18 with TRBJ1-1; no clear D. This CDR3 region has 13 residues. The V end lost 3 bases, the J end lost 3 bases, and 8 bases lay between the germline ends. Germline V gene lookup returns CDR1 KGHSH and CDR2 LQKENI. The CDR3 region is CASSPQRYTEAFF. The CDR3 coding sequence is TGTGCCAGCTCACCCCAGAGGTACACTGAAGCTTTCTTT.

For the CDR3, the DNA is TGTGCCAGCTCACCACGGGAAGGGGGCTACAATCAGCCCCAGCATTTT. Its protein is CASSPREGGYNQPQHF. The chain links TRBV18 to TRBJ1-5; 7 nucleotides line up with TRBD1. V dropped 1 base and J dropped 3; count of bases not matched to a gene: 6. Looked up from germline, CDR1 is KGHSH and CDR2 is LQKENI. This CDR3 is built from 16 residues.

The J gene is TRBJ2-7, the V gene TRBV7-2, with TRBD1 matching over 7 bases. The CDR3 runs to 15 residues. Unmatched junction bases numbered 6, after V lost 0 bases and J lost 4 bases. Germline-derived CDR1 and CDR2 are SGHTA and FQGNSA. CDR3 sequence (DNA): TGTGCCAGCAGCTTAGCGCAGGGGGTGGGGTACGAGCAGTACTTC. Translated: CASSLAQGVGYEQYF.

This sequence joins TRBV9 and TRBJ2-1; D is possibly TRBD1 or TRBD2 (5 bases each). Deletions cut 4 bases from V and 8 bases from J, with 16 bases between. The CDR3 runs 14 residues. Germline V lookup: CDR1 SGDLS, CDR2 YYNGEE. CDR3 amino acids: CASSPLTRGDEQFF. CDR3 DNA sequence: TGTGCCAGCAGCCCACTCACACGGGGCGATGAGCAGTTCTTC.

The chain joins TRBV9 to TRBJ2-3; 9 bases are a match to TRBD2. This CDR3 is 17 amino acids long. J lost 7 bases, V lost 3 bases, and 15 bases had no gene match. CDR1 is SGDLS and CDR2 is YYNGEE in the germline V gene. The CDR3 is CASSASLFGGGANTQYF. CDR3 coding DNA: TGTGCCAGCAGCGCATCACTTTTCGGCGGGGGGGCAAATACGCAGTATTTT.

The chain combines TRBV9 with TRBJ1-4; 8 bases align to TRBD1. Trimming took 4 bases from V and 8 from J; bases not matched to a gene: 4. The CDR3 is 13 residues long. Germline V gene lookup returns CDR1 SGDLS and CDR2 YYNGEE. The CDR3 DNA sequence: TGTGCCAGCAGCCGGACAGGGCCCGAAAAACTGTTTTTT. Its protein is CASSRTGPEKLFF.

This chain joins TRBV7-8 and TRBJ2-7; D gene ambiguous. The CDR3 has 16 residues. V lost 1 base, J lost 0 bases, and 13 bases lay in between. Germline-derived CDR1 and CDR2 are SGHVS and FQNEAQ. CDR3 region: CASSLVGSSFSYEQYF. The CDR3 nucleotides read TGTGCCAGCAGCTTAGTCGGCAGTTCCTTCTCCTACGAGCAGTACTTC.

V is TRBV6-2 or TRBV6-3 and J is TRBJ1-5; maybe TRBD1 (6 bases). The germline V gene encodes CDR1 MNHEY and CDR2 SVGEGT. This CDR3 region has 15 residues. V was trimmed by 8 bases and J by 1 base, leaving 15 bases between them. The CDR3 nucleotides read TGTGCCAGCTCAACGAGGGGGATCAGCAATCAGCCCCAGCATTTT. It is translated as CASSTRGISNQPQHF.

V usage is TRBV6-4 and J usage is TRBJ2-3; no reliable D call. V dropped 6 bases and J dropped 2 bases, with 9 bases sitting between them. CDR3 length: 13 amino acids. CDR1 MRHNA and CDR2 SNTAGT come from the germline V gene. This CDR3 is CASSIGLTDTQYF. CDR3 nucleotide sequence: TGTGCCAGCAGCATAGGTCTCACAGATACGCAGTATTTT.

The chain joins TRBV12-3 or TRBV12-4 to TRBJ1-5; TRBD1 matches at 9 bases. The CDR3 is 15 amino acids. After removal of 3 bases from V and 6 bases from J, the junction contained 6 bases not matched to a gene. In nucleotides, the CDR3 is TGTGCCAGCAGTTTGGGACAGGGAAAACGTCAGCCCCAGCATTTT. Its protein product is CASSLGQGKRQPQHF.

The gene calls are TRBV24-1 and TRBJ2-1, with 9 bases identical to TRBD1. This CDR3 comprises 18 residues. Germline values: CDR1 KGHDR, CDR2 SFDVKD. V lost 4 bases to trimming and J lost 1 base; unmatched junction nucleotides: 10. The CDR3 DNA sequence: TGTGCCACCAGTGACTTTAACGGACAGGGGTATTCCTACAATGAGCAGTTCTTC. This gives the protein CATSDFNGQGYSYNEQFF.

The chain carries TRBV28 and TRBJ2-3; no firm D call. The CDR3 extends over 15 amino acids. Deletions cut 8 bases from V and 5 bases from J, with 20 bases between. The germline V gene encodes CDR1 MDHEN and CDR2 SYDVKM. CDR3: CASGTRAGWGDTQYF. DNA of the CDR3: TGTGCCAGCGGAACCAGAGCCGGGTGGGGAGATACGCAGTATTTT.

CDR3 region: CASSGGTANTEAFF. For the CDR3, the DNA is TGTGCCAGCAGCGGTGGGACTGCGAACACTGAAGCTTTCTTT. The V call is TRBV7-9, the J call TRBJ1-1, with D perhaps TRBD1 (5 bases). V lost 5 bases, J lost 1 base, and 11 bases lay in between. CDR3 length: 14 residues. Looked up from germline, CDR1 is SEHNR and CDR2 is FQNEAQ (reference sequence). Drawing the rest from reference TRBV7-9 and TRBJ1-1, the complete variable domain is DTGVSQNPRHKITKRGQNVTFRCDPISEHNRLYWYRQTLGQGPEFLTYFQNEAQLEKSRLLSDRFSAERPKGSFSTLEIQRTEQGDSAMYLCASSGGTANTEAFFGQGTRLTVV.

V usage is TRBV20-1 and J usage is TRBJ2-7; 11 bases agree with TRBD2. Per germline, CDR1 DFQATT and CDR2 SNEGSKA (reference sequence). The length of the CDR3 is 16 residues. V shed 2 bases, J shed 0 bases, and the junction held 6 bases outside the gene matches. The CDR3 bases are TGCAGTGCTAGAAAGGGACTAGCGGTAAACTCCTACGAGCAGTACTTC. It encodes CSARKGLAVNSYEQYF.

V usage is TRBV19 and J usage is TRBJ1-2; 7 bases line up with TRBD1. This CDR3 has 14 residues. With V trimmed by 8 bases and J by 0 bases, 6 bases remained unmatched. Germline V CDR1 and CDR2: LNHDA, SQIVND (reference sequence). The CDR3 DNA reads as TGTGCCAGTTCGACTCAGGGGGCTAACTATGGCTACACCTTC. Translation: CASSTQGANYGYTF.

The chain couples TRBV6-5 to TRBJ2-2; possible D gene TRBD2, 5 bases. CDR1 MNHEY and CDR2 SVGAGI come from the germline V gene. V lost 10 bases and J 0 bases, leaving 9 bases between the germline ends. The CDR3 runs 13 residues. The DNA of the CDR3 is TGTGCCATCGGACTGACGAACACCGGGGAGCTGTTTTTT. It yields the protein CAIGLTNTGELFF.

The chain couples TRBV28 to TRBJ2-1, with D possibly called TRBD1 or TRBD2 (5 bases each). Germline-derived CDR1 and CDR2 are MDHEN and SYDVKM. This CDR3 is 16 amino acids long. V shed 7 bases and J shed 2 bases, with 18 bases lying between them. CDR3: CASTRAGTATYNEQFF. The CDR3 DNA sequence: TGTGCCAGCACCCGAGCCGGGACGGCTACCTACAATGAGCAGTTCTTC.

The V gene is TRBV5-4, the J gene TRBJ1-4, with unresolved D. Germline V gene data show CDR1 as SGHNT and CDR2 as YYREEE (reference sequence). The CDR3 totals 15 residues. V dropped 4 bases and J dropped 5 bases, with 15 bases sitting between them. CDR3: CASSNGPPENEKLFF. CDR3 nucleotide sequence: TGTGCCAGCAGCAACGGACCCCCAGAGAATGAAAAACTGTTTTTT.

V gene TRBV9 combines with J gene TRBJ1-2, with D possibly matching TRBD1 (5 bases). V was cut by 4 bases and J by 0 bases, with 19 bases left in between. Germline CDR1 reads SGDLS; CDR2 reads YYNGEE. This CDR3 comprises 17 residues. The CDR3 sequence is CASSPRRGGDANYGYTF. The CDR3 DNA reads as TGTGCCAGCAGCCCCCGGCGCGGAGGGGACGCTAACTATGGCTACACCTTC.

The chain carries TRBV30 and TRBJ2-7; D unresolved. CDR3 size: 13 residues. The V and J ends lost 0 bases and 4 bases respectively, with 10 bases between them. Germline V gene lookup returns CDR1 GTSNPN and CDR2 SVGIG (reference sequence). The CDR3 DNA sequence: TGTGCCTGGAGTGTAAACCTACAATACGAGCAGTACTTC. Translated: CAWSVNLQYEQYF.

V is TRBV25-1 and J is TRBJ2-7; D remains ambiguous. CDR1 MGHDK and CDR2 SYGVNS come from the germline V gene. CDR3 length: 13 residues. Trimming left V 1 base short and J 3 bases short, with 7 bases between. The CDR3, as DNA: TGTGCCAGCAGTGAATTAACTGTCTACGAGCAGTACTTC. Protein product: CASSELTVYEQYF.

V and J are TRBV2 and TRBJ2-1; D call uncertain. V lost 6 bases and J lost 5, with 8 bases in between. The germline gives CDR1 SNHLY, CDR2 FYNNEI. The CDR3 is made up of 12 amino acids. CDR3 sequence reads: CASSRADNEQFF. DNA of the CDR3: TGTGCCAGCAGCCGAGCCGACAATGAGCAGTTCTTC.

V usage is TRBV12-3 or TRBV12-4 and J usage is TRBJ1-2; TRBD1 matches 8 bases. The CDR3 has 15 amino acids. Unmatched junction bases numbered 5, after V lost 1 base and J lost 4 bases. The CDR3 nucleotides read TGTGCCAGCAGTTTAGGGGACAGGAACATCTATGGCTACACCTTC. Protein sequence: CASSLGDRNIYGYTF.

This chain joins TRBV20-1 and TRBJ1-2; 7 nucleotides agree with TRBD1. The CDR3 extends over 15 amino acids. Germline V gives CDR1 DFQATT, CDR2 SNEGSKA (reference sequence). With 6 bases clipped from V and 4 bases from J, the junction kept 14 bases outside the gene matches. CDR3 protein: CSAGQRDRRFYGYTF. The CDR3 DNA follows: TGCAGTGCCGGGCAAAGGGACAGAAGGTTCTATGGCTACACCTTC.

V is TRBV20-1 and J is TRBJ1-1; 7 bases match TRBD1. This CDR3 comprises 12 residues. J was trimmed by 6 bases and V by 6 bases; bases with no gene match: 7. Per the germline V gene, CDR1 is DFQATT and CDR2 is SNEGSKA (reference sequence). CDR3: CSARKGAAEAFF. As DNA, the CDR3 is TGCAGTGCGCGAAAGGGGGCCGCTGAAGCTTTCTTT.

The V gene is TRBV4-3, the J gene TRBJ2-3; 8 bases agree with TRBD2. The CDR3 is 17 amino acids. Trimming at V came to 0 bases and at J to 2 bases, leaving 7 bases not matched to a gene. The germline V gene has CDR1 LGHNA and CDR2 YSLEER. The CDR3 region has the DNA TGCGCCAGCAGCCAAGAAGGAGCGGGAGCTCCCACAGATACGCAGTATTTT. Protein product: CASSQEGAGAPTDTQYF.

CDR3 nucleotides: TGTGCCAGCACCCTCCTCGTGGACAGTACGAACACCGGGGAGCTGTTTTTT. This translates into CASTLLVDSTNTGELFF. The V call is TRBV11-2, the J call TRBJ2-2, with a possible D match to TRBD1 (6 bases). Germline V lookup: CDR1 SGHAT, CDR2 FQNNGV. V was pared by 7 bases and J by 0 bases, with 18 bases between. CDR3 length equals 17 residues. Combining the CDR3 with reference TRBV11-2 and TRBJ2-2 gives the whole variable domain EAGVAQSPRYKIIEKRQSVAFWCNPISGHATLYWYQQILGQGPKLLIQFQNNGVVDDSQLPKDRFSAERLKGVDSTLKIQPAKLEDSAVYLCASTLLVDSTNTGELFFGEGSRLTVL.

This clonotype was seen only a few times. The chain couples TRBV12-3 or TRBV12-4 to TRBJ2-5; TRBD1 aligns across 7 bases. The CDR3 is 14 amino acids. V lost 5 bases to trimming and J lost 2 bases; unmatched junction nucleotides: 5. CDR3 in amino acids: CASSLVGQQETQYF. For the CDR3, the DNA is TGTGCCAGCAGTCTCGTGGGACAGCAAGAGACCCAGTACTTC.